The clone carrying this T cell receptor beta chain turned up a few times. Both previously described methods and listed TCR primers were employed to make bulk TCR libraries. Via MiXCR, TCRdb re-called the PCR reads, giving one row per CDR3 protein. The repertoire holds approximately 550,000 distinct CDR3 sequences, with around 23% as singletons. These data originate in a study of molecular identifiers for immune sequencing clone quantification. Study details: Four of five splits of RNA from 20,000 or 100,000 naive CD8 cells were sequenced in replicates.

The germline gives CDR1 MNHEY, CDR2 SVGAGI. The CDR3 covers 18 residues. Trimming took 2 bases from V and 3 from J; bases not matched to a gene: 10. In the sort, naive CD8 T cells were defined as CD8+CD4-CCR7+CD45RA+. The sequence was collected from a human donor in good health. Some libraries in this study had Jurkat cell RNA spiked in. The chain carries TRBV6-5 and TRBJ2-3, with 11 bases matching TRBD2. The source material was naive CD8+ T cells from blood, with Jurkat cell RNA spiked in. As to subset: FACS-sorted CD8+CD4-CCR7+CD45RA+ naive T cells. CDR3 DNA: TGTGCCAGCAGTTACACACCCCCCACTAGCGGGAGTACAGATACGCAGTATTTT. Residues: CASSYTPPTSGSTDTQYF.